Each of the 15 T cell receptor beta chains below was sequenced from the same sample in a study of technical replicates of blood from a few donors. Repertoires were generated with immunoSEQ multiplex PCR, while TCRdb's copy carries only in-frame clones and drops some. The sample lists about 88,000 clones; around 94% were seen once. The source material was T cells isolated from PBMCs. The receptors were sampled from a human donor in good health.

The gene calls are TRBV15 and TRBJ1-4, with D possibly TRBD1 on 6 matching bases. This CDR3 contains 16 residues. V lost 3 bases to trimming and J lost 7 bases, with 18 bases between them. Per the germline V gene, CDR1 is LNHNV and CDR2 is YYDKDF (reference sequence). In DNA form, the CDR3 reads TGTGCCACCAGCAGTGAACACAGGGTTTCTTCTGAAAAACTGTTTTTT. Protein: CATSSEHRVSSEKLFF.

The rearrangement links TRBV9 to TRBJ1-4; D might be TRBD1 (6 bases). Trimming removed 4 bases from V and 5 bases from J, with 12 bases in between. The CDR3 length is 14 residues. CDR1 and CDR2 from the germline V gene are SGDLS and YYNGEE. The CDR3 sequence: CASSPQGNNEKLFF. Written as DNA, the CDR3 is TGTGCCAGCAGCCCCCAGGGGAACAATGAAAAACTGTTTTTT.

This chain links TRBV15 with TRBJ2-7; 8 bases line up with TRBD1. Germline V gene lookup returns CDR1 LNHNV and CDR2 YYDKDF (reference sequence). The CDR3 contains 17 residues. J was trimmed by 5 bases and V by 3 bases; bases with no gene match: 15. CDR3 DNA sequence: TGTGCCACCAGCAGTCTCTCAGGACAGGGAGACCGGGACGAGCAGTACTTC. Protein: CATSSLSGQGDRDEQYF.

J is TRBJ2-3 and V is TRBV5-1, with 10 bases aligning to TRBD1. The CDR3 runs 14 residues. The trim removed 4 bases at V and 3 bases at J, leaving 2 bases unmatched. Germline V gene lookup returns CDR1 SGHRS and CDR2 YFSETQ. The CDR3 spells CASSPGQGTDTQYF. DNA for the CDR3: TGCGCCAGCAGCCCGGGACAGGGGACAGATACGCAGTATTTT.

The chain recombines TRBV10-3 with TRBJ2-3, with 12 bases aligning to TRBD2. The CDR3 totals 17 residues. CDR1 and CDR2 from the germline V gene are ENHRY and SYGVKD. Trimming at V came to 4 bases and at J to 4 bases, leaving 9 bases not matched to a gene. The CDR3 DNA is TGTGCCATCAGTGGAGGGCCGACTAGCGGGAGCCCAGATACGCAGTATTTT. Translating gives CAISGGPTSGSPDTQYF.

J is TRBJ2-1 and V is TRBV6-6; D may be TRBD2 (6 bases). V lost 0 bases to trimming and J lost 8 bases, with 11 bases between them. The CDR3 is made up of 14 amino acids. CDR1 is MNHNY, CDR2 SVGAGI, per germline (reference sequence). In nucleotides, the CDR3 is TGTGCCAGCAGTTACTCGGTTTGGGGGGATGAGCAGTTCTTC. Encoded protein: CASSYSVWGDEQFF.

V gene TRBV7-9 combines with J gene TRBJ2-2; TRBD1 agrees at 7 bases. Unmatched junction bases numbered 10, after V lost 7 bases and J lost 5 bases. CDR1 and CDR2 from the germline V gene are SEHNR and FQNEAQ (reference sequence). This CDR3 has 15 residues. CDR3: CASNLYRGGTGELFF. The CDR3 bases are TGTGCCAGCAACCTGTACAGGGGTGGGACCGGGGAGCTGTTTTTT.

This chain joins TRBV18 and TRBJ2-7; the D gene is possibly TRBD1 (5 bases). Trimming shortened V by 0 bases and J by 4 bases, and 10 bases separated the two germline ends. The CDR3 length is 14 residues. The germline V gene has CDR1 KGHSH and CDR2 LQKENI. CDR3 coding DNA: TGTGCCAGCTCACCACCGGTAGGGGTATACGAGCAGTACTTC. This translates into CASSPPVGVYEQYF.

This rearrangement joins TRBV7-9 to TRBJ2-7, with 10 bases lining up with TRBD1. With V trimmed by 1 base and J by 10 bases, 4 bases remained unmatched. In germline, CDR1 is SEHNR, CDR2 FQNEAQ (reference sequence). The length of the CDR3 is 13 residues. The CDR3 DNA is TGTGCCAGCAGCTTAGAGACAGGGGGCGGACAGTACTTC. Its protein is CASSLETGGGQYF. The complete variable domain, with remaining parts taken from reference TRBV7-9 and TRBJ2-7, reads DTGVSQNPRHKITKRGQNVTFRCDPISEHNRLYWYRQTLGQGPEFLTYFQNEAQLEKSRLLSDRFSAERPKGSFSTLEIQRTEQGDSAMYLCASSLETGGGQYFGPGTRLTVT.

The chain couples TRBV5-1 to TRBJ2-5; the D gene is possibly TRBD1 (5 bases). V was trimmed by 1 base and J by 5 bases, leaving 15 bases between them. The germline V gene has CDR1 SGHRS and CDR2 YFSETQ. There are 15 residues in the CDR3. CDR3: CASSLLGVGDETQYF. The CDR3 bases are TGCGCCAGCAGCTTGTTAGGGGTTGGGGATGAGACCCAGTACTTC.

About this clone: Distinct nucleotide sequences in the sample also encode this CDR3. The genes are TRBV27 and TRBJ1-1; D possibly corresponds to TRBD1 (5 bases). Germline V gives CDR1 MNHEY, CDR2 SMNVEV (reference sequence). The length of the CDR3 is 13 residues. V dropped 2 bases and J dropped 2 bases, with 6 bases sitting between them. The CDR3 DNA is TGTGCCAGCAGTTTACAGGGTAACACTGAAGCTTTCTTT. This sequence encodes CASSLQGNTEAFF.

The gene calls are TRBV5-4 and TRBJ2-5; D perhaps matches TRBD1 (6 bases). Per the germline V gene, CDR1 is SGHNT and CDR2 is YYREEE (reference sequence). CDR3 length equals 15 residues. Trimming took 3 bases from V and 5 from J, leaving 17 bases between them. The CDR3 DNA sequence: TGTGCCAGCAGCTCGCGGCGACAGGTTGGCGAGACCCAGTACTTC. Translation: CASSSRRQVGETQYF.

V usage is TRBV27 and J usage is TRBJ1-2, with a possible D match to TRBD1 (5 bases). The length of the CDR3 is 13 residues. Germline CDR1 and CDR2: MNHEY and SMNVEV (reference sequence). The ends were cut back, 8 bases at V and 1 base at J, with 11 bases in the middle. CDR3 in amino acids: CASLGGNNYGYTF. The CDR3 DNA reads TGTGCCAGCCTGGGGGGGAATAACTATGGCTACACCTTC.

The chain is built from TRBV28 and TRBJ1-3; D perhaps matches TRBD1 (6 bases). The CDR3 loop spans 15 amino acids. V shed 4 bases and J shed 7 bases, with 17 bases lying between them. CDR1 and CDR2 from the germline V gene are MDHEN and SYDVKM. CDR3 sequence (DNA): TGTGCCAGCAGTTCAGCCGGGACACAAGGGAACACCATATATTTT. Protein sequence: CASSSAGTQGNTIYF.

The chain joins TRBV28 to TRBJ2-7; 7 nucleotides line up with TRBD1. CDR1 MDHEN and CDR2 SYDVKM come from the germline V gene. The length of the CDR3 is 12 residues. J gave up 3 bases and V 4 bases, and 0 bases lay outside the gene matches. The CDR3 nucleotides are TGTGCCAGCAGTTCAGGGGGCTACGAGCAGTACTTC. Its protein product is CASSSGGYEQYF. Full variable domain (outside the CDR3, taken from reference TRBV28 and TRBJ2-7): DVKVTQSSRYLVKRTGEKVFLECVQDMDHENMFWYRQDPGLGLRLIYFSYDVKMKEKGDIPEGYSVSREKKERFSLILESASTNQTSMYLCASSSGGYEQYFGPGTRLTVT.